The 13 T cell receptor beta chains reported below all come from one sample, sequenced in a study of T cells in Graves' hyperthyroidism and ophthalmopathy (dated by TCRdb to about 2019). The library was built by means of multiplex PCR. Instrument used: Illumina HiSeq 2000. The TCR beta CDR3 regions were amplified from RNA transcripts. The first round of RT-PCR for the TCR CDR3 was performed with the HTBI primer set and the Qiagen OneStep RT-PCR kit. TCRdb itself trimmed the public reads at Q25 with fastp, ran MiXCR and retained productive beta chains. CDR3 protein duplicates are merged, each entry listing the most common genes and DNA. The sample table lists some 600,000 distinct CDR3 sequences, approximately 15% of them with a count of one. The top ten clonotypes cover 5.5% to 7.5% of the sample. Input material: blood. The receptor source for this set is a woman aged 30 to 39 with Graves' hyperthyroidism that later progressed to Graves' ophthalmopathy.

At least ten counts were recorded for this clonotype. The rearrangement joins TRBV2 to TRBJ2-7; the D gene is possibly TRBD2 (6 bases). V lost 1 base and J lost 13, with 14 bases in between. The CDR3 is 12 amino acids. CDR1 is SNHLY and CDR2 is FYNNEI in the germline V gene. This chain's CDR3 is CASSEGGGLPYF. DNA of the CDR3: TGTGCCAGCAGTGAAGGCGGAGGACTACCCTACTTC.

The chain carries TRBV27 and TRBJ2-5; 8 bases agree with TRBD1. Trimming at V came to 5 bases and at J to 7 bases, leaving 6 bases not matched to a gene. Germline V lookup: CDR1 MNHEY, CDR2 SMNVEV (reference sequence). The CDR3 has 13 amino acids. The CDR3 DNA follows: TGTGCCAGCAGTCTTGACAGGGGTTGGACCCAGTACTTC. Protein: CASSLDRGWTQYF.

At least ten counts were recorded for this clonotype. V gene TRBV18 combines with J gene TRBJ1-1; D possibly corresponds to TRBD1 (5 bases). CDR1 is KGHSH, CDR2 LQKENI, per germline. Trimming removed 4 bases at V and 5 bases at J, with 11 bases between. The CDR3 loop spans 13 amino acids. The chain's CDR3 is CASSQGRVTEAFF. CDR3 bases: TGTGCCAGCTCACAGGGACGGGTGACTGAAGCTTTCTTT.

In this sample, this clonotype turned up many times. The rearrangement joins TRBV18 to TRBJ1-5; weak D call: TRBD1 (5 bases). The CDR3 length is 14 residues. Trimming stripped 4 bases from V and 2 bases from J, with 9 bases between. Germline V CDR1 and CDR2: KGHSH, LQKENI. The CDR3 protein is CASSRGDGNQPQHF. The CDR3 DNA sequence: TGTGCCAGCTCACGGGGCGATGGCAATCAGCCCCAGCATTTT.

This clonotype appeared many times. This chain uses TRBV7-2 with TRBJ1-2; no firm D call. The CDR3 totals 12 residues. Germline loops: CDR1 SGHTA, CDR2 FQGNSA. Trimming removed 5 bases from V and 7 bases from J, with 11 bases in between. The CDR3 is CASSPRIPGYTF. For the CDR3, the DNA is TGTGCCAGCAGCCCCCGCATTCCTGGCTACACCTTC.

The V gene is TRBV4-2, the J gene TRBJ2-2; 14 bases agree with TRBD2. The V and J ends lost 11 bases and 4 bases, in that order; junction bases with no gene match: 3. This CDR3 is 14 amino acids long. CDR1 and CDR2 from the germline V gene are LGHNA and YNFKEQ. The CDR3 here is CAGGLAGATGELFF. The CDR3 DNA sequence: TGTGCCGGGGGACTAGCGGGAGCCACCGGGGAGCTGTTTTTT.

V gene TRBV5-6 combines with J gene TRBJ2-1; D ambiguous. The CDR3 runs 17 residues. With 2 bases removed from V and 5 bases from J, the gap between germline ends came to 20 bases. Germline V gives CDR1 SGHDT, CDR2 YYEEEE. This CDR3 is CASSFRGFAWADNEQFF. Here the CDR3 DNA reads TGTGCCAGCAGCTTTCGAGGTTTTGCCTGGGCGGACAATGAGCAGTTCTTC.

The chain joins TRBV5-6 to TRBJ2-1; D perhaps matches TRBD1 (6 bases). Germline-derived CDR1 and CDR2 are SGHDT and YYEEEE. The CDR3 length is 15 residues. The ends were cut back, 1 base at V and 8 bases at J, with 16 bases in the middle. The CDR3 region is CASSLSPKQGYEQFF. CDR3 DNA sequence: TGTGCCAGCAGCTTGTCCCCCAAACAGGGCTATGAGCAGTTCTTC.

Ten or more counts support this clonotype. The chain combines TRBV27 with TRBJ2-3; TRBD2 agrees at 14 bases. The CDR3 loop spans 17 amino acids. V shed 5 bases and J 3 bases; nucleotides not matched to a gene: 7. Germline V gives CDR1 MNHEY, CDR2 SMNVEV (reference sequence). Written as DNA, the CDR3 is TGTGCCAGCAGTCCACCCGGGACTAGCGGGAGTACAGATACGCAGTATTTT. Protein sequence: CASSPPGTSGSTDTQYF.

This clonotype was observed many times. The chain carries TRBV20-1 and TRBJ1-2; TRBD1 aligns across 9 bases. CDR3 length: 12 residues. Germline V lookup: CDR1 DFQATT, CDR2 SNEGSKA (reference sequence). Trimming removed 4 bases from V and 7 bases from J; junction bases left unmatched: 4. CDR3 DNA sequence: TGCAGTGCTACCGACAGGGGGACTGGCTACACCTTC. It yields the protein CSATDRGTGYTF.

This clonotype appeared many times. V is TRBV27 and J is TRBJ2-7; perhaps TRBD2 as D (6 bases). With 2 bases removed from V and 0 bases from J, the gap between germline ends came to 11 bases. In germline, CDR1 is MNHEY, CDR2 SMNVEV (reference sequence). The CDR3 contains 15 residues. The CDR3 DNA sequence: TGTGCCAGCAGTTTAGGTGGGGGGAGCTCCTACGAGCAGTACTTC. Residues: CASSLGGGSSYEQYF.

CDR3 bases: TGTGCCAGCAGATTAATCGTAAATGAGCAGTTCTTC. Translation gives CASRLIVNEQFF. This chain joins TRBV11-2 and TRBJ2-1; D gene unclear. CDR1 and CDR2 (germline): SGHAT, FQNNGV. Trimming left V 6 bases short and J 7 bases short, with 10 bases between. The CDR3 spans 12 residues.

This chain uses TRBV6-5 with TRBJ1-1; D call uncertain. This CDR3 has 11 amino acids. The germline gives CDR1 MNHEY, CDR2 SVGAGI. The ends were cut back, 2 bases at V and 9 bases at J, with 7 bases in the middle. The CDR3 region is CASSYAKKAFF. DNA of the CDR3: TGTGCCAGCAGTTACGCAAAAAAAGCTTTCTTT.